This passage covers 14 T cell receptor beta chains from one sample sequenced in a study of CD4 and CD8 cells across lung adenocarcinoma regions. TCRdb reanalysed the PCR reads using MiXCR and keeps one entry per CDR3 protein. The sample records 11,000 or so distinct CDR3 sequences, 53% being singletons. The sample was CD8+ T cells from the center of a lung tumor. The receptors come from a female donor with lung adenocarcinoma. The CD4 and CD8 labels of this study may be unreliable.

The V gene is TRBV10-2, the J gene TRBJ2-2; tentatively, D is TRBD1 (6 bases). This CDR3 has 16 residues. V was cut by 6 bases and J by 0 bases, with 14 bases left in between. Germline values: CDR1 WSHSY, CDR2 SAAADI. The CDR3 here is CASRDAQGPNTGELFF. The CDR3 nucleotides read TGCGCCAGCAGGGACGCACAGGGCCCGAACACCGGGGAGCTGTTTTTT.

This clonotype has at least ten counts. The chain joins TRBV4-1 to TRBJ2-3, with 11 bases fitting TRBD2. V dropped 3 bases and J dropped 2; count of bases not matched to a gene: 7. The V gene's germline CDR1 is MGHRA and CDR2 YSYEKL. The CDR3 extends over 17 amino acids. CDR3 sequence (DNA): TGCGCCAGCAGCCAGGTAGCGGGGGGGCGAGCCACAGATACGCAGTATTTT. Protein product: CASSQVAGGRATDTQYF.

This clonotype qualifies as medium-sized (0.01 to 0.1%). The chain combines TRBV7-2 with TRBJ2-5, with D perhaps TRBD1 (6 bases). V was shortened by 5 bases and J by 0 bases, with 13 bases between the two germline ends. Germline CDR1 is SGHTA and CDR2 is FQGNSA. This CDR3 is 15 amino acids long. CDR3 nucleotides: TGTGCCAGCAGCCCTGGACAGTCGTACCAAGAGACCCAGTACTTC. Translating it yields CASSPGQSYQETQYF.

The chain joins TRBV6-1 to TRBJ2-5; D is unclear. The germline V gene has CDR1 MNHNS and CDR2 SASEGT. This CDR3 is 14 amino acids long. Trimming pared 6 bases from V and 1 base from J, leaving 12 bases between. CDR3 nucleotides: TGTGCCAGCAGGGTGACACTGTCCCAAGAGACCCAGTACTTC. This encodes CASRVTLSQETQYF.

This chain connects TRBV7-6 to TRBJ2-2; 7 nucleotides line up with TRBD1. V shed 1 base, J shed 2 bases, and the junction held 10 bases outside the gene matches. The CDR3 totals 18 residues. Germline CDR1 and CDR2: SGHVS and FNYEAQ. The CDR3 region is CASSLETGSGANTGELFF. The CDR3 nucleotides are TGTGCCAGCAGCTTAGAGACAGGGTCGGGCGCTAACACCGGGGAGCTGTTTTTT.

V and J are TRBV6-1 and TRBJ1-1; 7 bases map to TRBD1. V was pared by 5 bases and J by 8 bases, with 5 bases of the junction left unmatched. Germline V gives CDR1 MNHNS, CDR2 SASEGT. CDR3 length: 12 residues. CDR3 coding DNA: TGTGCCAGCAGTCTCCTGACAGGGGAAGCTTTCTTT. Translating it yields CASSLLTGEAFF.

The genes are TRBV6-1 and TRBJ2-3; 7 bases are shared with TRBD1. Germline values: CDR1 MNHNS, CDR2 SASEGT. V dropped 2 bases and J dropped 3; count of bases not matched to a gene: 5. This CDR3 is 15 amino acids long. CDR3 in amino acids: CASSEITGETDTQYF. The CDR3 DNA follows: TGTGCCAGCAGTGAAATTACAGGGGAAACAGATACGCAGTATTTT.

The V call is TRBV10-3, the J call TRBJ2-3; D is undetermined. CDR1 ENHRY and CDR2 SYGVKD come from the germline V gene. V was trimmed by 11 bases and J by 0 bases, leaving 12 bases between them. This CDR3 has 13 residues. The CDR3 protein is CASKAVSTDTQYF. The CDR3 DNA follows: TGTGCCTCCAAGGCCGTGAGCACAGATACGCAGTATTTT.

About this clonotype: A read error may explain this, as a much larger clone is one base away. The rearrangement uses TRBV6-1 and TRBJ2-2, with D perhaps assigned TRBD1 or TRBD2 (5 bases each). The CDR3 spans 14 residues. V gave up 1 base and J gave up 9 bases, with 12 bases separating them. CDR1 and CDR2 (germline): MNHNS, SASEGT. CDR3 nucleotide sequence: TGTGCCAGCAGTGAAGGAATCGGGGCCAGGGAGCTGTTTTTT. It codes for CASSEGIGARELFF.

Concerning this clonotype itself: An end of the junction does not agree with germline; a read error may underlie this. The chain recombines TRBV6-1 with TRBJ2-4; 7 nucleotides match TRBD1. Per the germline V gene, CDR1 is MNHNS and CDR2 is SASEGT. There are 16 residues in the CDR3. The CDR3 sequence: CASSPRGQRAKDIQYF. CDR3 sequence (DNA): TGTGCCAGCAGTCCTAGGGGGCAGCGAGCCAAAGACATTCAGTACTTC.

The J gene is TRBJ2-5, the V gene TRBV27; tentatively, D is TRBD1 or TRBD2 (5 bases each). The J call is uncertain, as TRBJ2-7 better fits the DNA end. Germline CDR1 MNHEY, CDR2 SMNVEV (reference sequence). The CDR3 runs to 16 residues. CDR3 DNA: TGTGCCAGCAGTTTCCTAGGGGACCCATTCTCTGGCGAGCAGTACTTC. Translating it yields CASSFLGDPFSGEQYF.

The V call is TRBV6-1, the J call TRBJ2-1; a possible D gene is TRBD1 (6 bases). Germline V CDR1 and CDR2: MNHNS, SASEGT. The CDR3 is made up of 14 amino acids. V shed 5 bases and J shed 3 bases, with 11 bases lying between them. In DNA form, the CDR3 reads TGTGCCAGCAGTCTTACAGGGAGCTACAATGAGCAGTTCTTC. Its protein is CASSLTGSYNEQFF.

This clonotype was seen at least ten times. This sequence joins TRBV4-1 and TRBJ1-1, with D perhaps matching TRBD1 (6 bases). CDR1 is MGHRA and CDR2 is YSYEKL in the germline V gene. The CDR3 loop spans 15 amino acids. V lost 4 bases and J lost 4, with 16 bases in between. This CDR3 reads CASSPPDRLSTEAFF. The CDR3 DNA follows: TGCGCCAGCAGCCCACCCGACAGGCTAAGCACTGAAGCTTTCTTT.

This clonotype has a single count. This chain joins TRBV6-5 and TRBJ2-2; TRBD2 might be the D (6 bases). This CDR3 spans 16 amino acids. The V end was cut by 4 bases, the J end by 6 bases, with 18 bases between. Germline V gene sequence: CDR1 MNHEY, CDR2 SVGAGI. CDR3 coding DNA: TGTGCCAGCAGTTTGGGACTCATAACGGGAGCCGGGGAGCTGTTTTTT. It encodes CASSLGLITGAGELFF.